These 27 T cell receptor beta chains were all obtained from the same sample, sequenced in a study of shared clonotypes between healthy human individuals. Measured with immunoSEQ multiplex PCR; TCRdb has only the in-frame clones, and not every one. This table holds approximately 1.5 million clones, 95% to 99% found once. What was sequenced was naive CD4+ T cells sorted from blood. The sample's subset: CD45RA+ positively selected. Receptor source: a young man in good health.

The V gene is TRBV9, the J gene TRBJ2-2; D is perhaps TRBD1 or TRBD2 (5 bases each). The V end was cut by 0 bases, the J end by 0 bases, with 15 bases between. The germline V gene has CDR1 SGDLS and CDR2 YYNGEE. There are 18 residues in the CDR3. CDR3 coding DNA: TGTGCCAGCAGCGTAGGGAGTTCGAGGGGCGCGAACACCGGGGAGCTGTTTTTT. Translated: CASSVGSSRGANTGELFF.

This clone was seen a single time. This sample also contains other DNA sequences that code for the same CDR3. The chain carries TRBV5-1 and TRBJ2-7; D is uncertain. V dropped 0 bases and J dropped 6 bases, with 13 bases sitting between them. The CDR3 sequence is 14 residues long. The germline V gene has CDR1 SGHRS and CDR2 YFSETQ. The chain's CDR3 is CASSLGQPLGEQYF. CDR3 in DNA: TGCGCCAGCAGCTTGGGTCAGCCCCTTGGCGAGCAGTACTTC.

V is TRBV7-2 and J is TRBJ1-1; the D gene is possibly TRBD1 (6 bases). Looked up from germline, CDR1 is SGHTA and CDR2 is FQGNSA. The V end was cut by 5 bases, the J end by 1 base, with 14 bases between. CDR3 length equals 15 residues. CDR3 sequence reads: CASSPTGSANTEAFF. In nucleotides, the CDR3 is TGTGCCAGCAGCCCGACAGGTTCTGCGAACACTGAAGCTTTCTTT.

The chain is built from TRBV7-2 and TRBJ2-3; D unresolved. The CDR3 contains 12 residues. V was shortened by 2 bases and J by 4 bases, with 4 bases between the two germline ends. Germline-derived CDR1 and CDR2 are SGHTA and FQGNSA. The DNA of the CDR3 is TGTGCCAGCAGCTTACGTTCAGATACGCAGTATTTT. Translating gives CASSLRSDTQYF.

This clone has a single count. The gene calls are TRBV14 and TRBJ2-1; either TRBD1 or TRBD2 may supply D (5 bases each). V was trimmed by 4 bases and J by 8 bases, leaving 18 bases between them. Germline CDR1 and CDR2: SGHDN and FVKESK. The CDR3 extends over 15 amino acids. CDR3 region: CASSPIQGVYDEQFF. In DNA, the CDR3 is TGTGCCAGCAGCCCCATTCAGGGAGTGTATGATGAGCAGTTCTTC.

This clone was seen once. The chain joins TRBV5-1 to TRBJ2-2; 10 nucleotides agree with TRBD2. V was pared by 2 bases and J by 5 bases, with 3 bases of the junction left unmatched. Germline V CDR1 and CDR2: SGHRS, YFSETQ. The CDR3 is 15 residues long. The CDR3 protein is CASSLELAGTGELFF. The CDR3 DNA sequence: TGCGCCAGCAGCTTAGAACTAGCGGGAACCGGGGAGCTGTTTTTT. Drawing the rest from reference TRBV5-1 and TRBJ2-2, the complete variable domain is KAGVTQTPRYLIKTRGQQVTLSCSPISGHRSVSWYQQTPGQGLQFLFEYFSETQRNKGNFPGRFSGRQFSNSRSEMNVSTLELGDSALYLCASSLELAGTGELFFGEGSRLTVL.

This clone was detected only once. The genes are TRBV19 and TRBJ1-5; tentatively, D is TRBD1 (6 bases). Looked up from germline, CDR1 is LNHDA and CDR2 is SQIVND (reference sequence). The CDR3 consists of 15 residues. The V end was cut by 5 bases, the J end by 1 base, with 12 bases between. The DNA for the CDR3 is TGTGCCAGTAGTTGGGAACAGGGAAGCAATCAGCCCCAGCATTTT. It translates to CASSWEQGSNQPQHF.

The chain has TRBV6-5 and TRBJ2-1, with a possible D match to TRBD1 (5 bases). In germline, CDR1 is MNHEY, CDR2 SVGAGI. The CDR3 is 15 amino acids. With 2 bases removed from V and 3 bases from J, the gap between germline ends came to 11 bases. The CDR3 loop is CASSYPRGLYNEQFF. CDR3 DNA: TGTGCCAGCAGTTACCCAAGGGGCCTCTACAATGAGCAGTTCTTC.

V and J are TRBV19 and TRBJ2-7; no clear D gene. This CDR3 region has 13 residues. V lost 8 bases, J lost 0 bases, and 11 bases lay in between. Germline assignment: CDR1 LNHDA and CDR2 SQIVND (reference sequence). The CDR3 DNA is TGTGCCAGTTCCGACTCAACCTCCTACGAGCAGTACTTC. It translates to CASSDSTSYEQYF. Combining the CDR3 with reference TRBV19 and TRBJ2-7 gives the whole variable domain DGGITQSPKYLFRKEGQNVTLSCEQNLNHDAMYWYRQDPGQGLRLIYYSQIVNDFQKGDIAEGYSVSREKKESFPLTVTSAQKNPTAFYLCASSDSTSYEQYFGPGTRLTVT.

The chain is built from TRBV7-9 and TRBJ1-2; no firm D call. Germline V gives CDR1 SEHNR, CDR2 FQNEAQ (reference sequence). The CDR3 loop spans 17 amino acids. The ends were cut back, 1 base at V and 8 bases at J, with 23 bases in the middle. This CDR3 reads CASSLGPLAGSLGGYTF. CDR3 coding DNA: TGTGCCAGCAGCTTAGGCCCCCTCGCCGGGAGTTTAGGGGGCTACACCTTC.

This chain connects TRBV11-2 to TRBJ2-3; D remains ambiguous. The V end was cut by 5 bases, the J end by 5 bases, with 5 bases between. This CDR3 has 11 amino acids. The germline V gene has CDR1 SGHAT and CDR2 FQNNGV. CDR3 coding DNA: TGTGCCAGCAGCCATAGAGATACGCAGTATTTT. This sequence encodes CASSHRDTQYF.

The CDR3 loop reads CASSRDSTTEAFF. The DNA of the CDR3 is TGTGCCAGCAGTAGGGACAGCACGACTGAAGCTTTCTTT. The rearrangement links TRBV28 to TRBJ1-1; 7 bases fit TRBD1. Germline-derived CDR1 and CDR2 are MDHEN and SYDVKM. The V and J ends lost 5 bases and 5 bases, in that order; junction bases with no gene match: 5. There are 13 residues in the CDR3.

This chain links TRBV27 with TRBJ2-7; the D is unclear. V was pared by 6 bases and J by 3 bases, with 6 bases between. Looked up from germline, CDR1 is MNHEY and CDR2 is SMNVEV (reference sequence). The CDR3 sequence is 11 residues long. DNA of the CDR3: TGTGCCAGCAGAAGGCTCTACGAGCAGTACTTC. Translating gives CASRRLYEQYF.

This chain's CDR3 is CASSGSNSYEQYF. CDR3 DNA: TGTGCCAGCAGCGGGAGTAACTCCTACGAGCAGTACTTC. V gene TRBV5-4 combines with J gene TRBJ2-7, with D perhaps TRBD2 (5 bases). Trimming took 4 bases from V and 0 from J, leaving 8 bases between them. There are 13 residues in the CDR3. CDR1 and CDR2 (germline): SGHNT, YYREEE (reference sequence).

CDR3 sequence reads: CASRHSDRVGYTF. CDR3 DNA sequence: TGTGCCAGCAGGCATTCCGACAGGGTGGGCTACACCTTC. The genes are TRBV9 and TRBJ1-2; 7 nucleotides match TRBD1. The CDR3 covers 13 residues. Germline V lookup: CDR1 SGDLS, CDR2 YYNGEE. After removal of 5 bases from V and 8 bases from J, the junction contained 9 bases not matched to a gene.

V and J are TRBV30 and TRBJ2-5, with D maybe TRBD2 (6 bases). The length of the CDR3 is 15 residues. V shed 4 bases and J shed 5 bases, with 20 bases lying between them. Germline V gene lookup returns CDR1 GTSNPN and CDR2 SVGIG (reference sequence). The CDR3 reads CAWNPSRRAIETQYF. The CDR3 DNA follows: TGTGCCTGGAATCCTAGCAGGAGGGCTATTGAGACCCAGTACTTC. Full variable domain (rest looked up from reference TRBV30 and TRBJ2-5): SQTIHQWPATLVQPVGSPLSLECTVEGTSNPNLYWYRQAAGRGLQLLFYSVGIGQISSEVPQNLSASRPQDRQFILSSKKLLLSDSGFYLCAWNPSRRAIETQYFGPGTRLLVL.

The chain links TRBV4-1 to TRBJ2-7; D might be TRBD1 (5 bases). Germline V lookup: CDR1 MGHRA, CDR2 YSYEKL. The CDR3 runs 18 residues. The V end lost 0 bases, the J end lost 6 bases, and 24 bases lay between the germline ends. In DNA form, the CDR3 reads TGCGCCAGCAGCCAAGATCTACCAGGCGCCAGCTGGGGCGTCGAGCAGTACTTC. Protein: CASSQDLPGASWGVEQYF.

The gene calls are TRBV9 and TRBJ2-7; 7 bases map to TRBD2. The germline V gene has CDR1 SGDLS and CDR2 YYNGEE. The CDR3 sequence is 15 residues long. Unmatched junction bases numbered 9, after V lost 0 bases and J lost 6 bases. The CDR3: CASSVVPGGPSEQYF. The DNA for the CDR3 is TGTGCCAGCAGCGTAGTTCCGGGAGGCCCCAGCGAGCAGTACTTC.

CDR3 residues: CASTLKRQGGISYEQYF. CDR3 nucleotide sequence: TGTGCCAGCACGTTAAAACGACAGGGTGGAATCTCCTACGAGCAGTACTTC. V and J are TRBV21-1 and TRBJ2-7; the table gives TRBD1 as D, unverified against the DNA. TRBV21-1 is a pseudogene. This CDR3 has 17 residues.

V usage is TRBV9 and J usage is TRBJ2-3; D uncertain. Trimming removed 3 bases at V and 5 bases at J, with 10 bases between. The CDR3 sequence is 13 residues long. Germline-derived CDR1 and CDR2 are SGDLS and YYNGEE. The CDR3 region has the DNA TGTGCCAGCAGCGCCTTAGTGAGAGATACGCAGTATTTT. Its protein product is CASSALVRDTQYF.

The chain combines TRBV18 with TRBJ1-1; no clear D. Trimming pared 3 bases from V and 1 base from J, leaving 15 bases between. CDR3 length: 16 amino acids. CDR1 and CDR2 (germline): KGHSH, LQKENI. The CDR3 sequence: CASSPNPLRKNTEAFF. DNA for the CDR3: TGTGCCAGCTCACCCAACCCCTTACGGAAGAACACTGAAGCTTTCTTT.

This chain uses TRBV6-6 with TRBJ2-5; D not resolved. The CDR3 runs 15 residues. Germline CDR1 is MNHNY and CDR2 is SVGAGI (reference sequence). Trimming removed 5 bases from V and 1 base from J, with 14 bases in between. The CDR3 DNA reads as TGTGCCAGCAGTACCGCCAGTCAAGCCCAAGAGACCCAGTACTTC. It translates to CASSTASQAQETQYF.

This sequence joins TRBV4-2 and TRBJ2-7, with TRBD2 matching over 13 bases. The CDR3 loop spans 17 amino acids. Germline assignment: CDR1 LGHNA and CDR2 YNFKEQ. Trimming cost V 4 bases and J 7 bases; bases outside gene matches: 13. The CDR3 DNA follows: TGTGCCAGCAGCCTTAAAACCGGGACTAGCGGGACCGCTGAGCAGTACTTC. Its translation: CASSLKTGTSGTAEQYF.

The chain is built from TRBV5-5 and TRBJ1-4; D not certain. Germline values: CDR1 SGHKS, CDR2 YYEKEE (reference sequence). This CDR3 comprises 14 residues. Trimming cost V 0 bases and J 8 bases, with 11 bases left between them. The CDR3 region is CASSLGTGGEKLFF. CDR3 nucleotide sequence: TGTGCCAGCAGCTTGGGGACGGGCGGGGAAAAACTGTTTTTT.

This clone has only one observation. The rearrangement uses TRBV19 and TRBJ2-6; a weak D match, TRBD2 (5 bases). The CDR3 extends over 16 amino acids. Germline CDR1 and CDR2: LNHDA and SQIVND (reference sequence). Trimming left V 2 bases short and J 2 bases short, with 10 bases between. In DNA, the CDR3 is TGTGCCAGTAGTATATTGGGAGTTACTGGGGCCAACGTCCTGACTTTC. It is translated as CASSILGVTGANVLTF.

This chain connects TRBV5-6 to TRBJ2-7; D uncertain. Trimming took 5 bases from V and 0 from J, leaving 15 bases between them. Germline CDR1 is SGHDT and CDR2 is YYEEEE. CDR3 length equals 15 residues. The DNA for the CDR3 is TGTGCCAGCAGTCGATGGGGATTTCCCTCCTACGAGCAGTACTTC. It is translated as CASSRWGFPSYEQYF.

V gene TRBV7-8 combines with J gene TRBJ2-3; 7 bases are a match to TRBD2. Germline CDR1 is SGHVS and CDR2 is FQNEAQ. The junction had 3 bases not matched to a gene; V was cut back by 1 base and J by 2 bases. This CDR3 has 15 residues. CDR3 bases: TGTGCCAGCAGCTTAGAGCGGGGTTACACAGATACGCAGTATTTT. It encodes CASSLERGYTDTQYF.